The text below deals with one T cell receptor beta chain. Its antigen is still unknown. The sample comes from a study of cytomegalovirus exposure and HLA in healthy donors. Study-level results: The authors reported that TCR beta sequences could predict HLA-A and HLA-B alleles. These predictions were accurate for most subjects in the first cohort.

Primers: 60 Vbeta forward and 13 Jbeta reverse. In the source study's methods: Later, an analysis found about 77 million unique TCR beta chains, and about 10 million of these were shared. Some clones are missing from TCRdb's copy, which holds only in-frame ones; the method was immunoSEQ multiplex PCR. That table is the source of V, J and clone size, and D and trimming were worked out from the DNA. The sample lists about 72,000 clones, about 84% occurring once. V lost 2 bases, J lost 6 bases, and 6 bases stayed unmatched. Germline assignment: CDR1 SGDLS and CDR2 YYNGEE. CDR3 length: 14 residues. This chain joins TRBV9 and TRBJ2-7; TRBD1 agrees at 9 bases. The receptor comes from a man aged 40-49 years in good health and CMV-seronegative. The sequenced material came from PBMCs. CDR3 nucleotide sequence: TGTGCCAGCAGCGTGGGGACAGGGACCTCCGAGCAGTACTTC. Amino acids: CASSVGTGTSEQYF.